Following are 22 T cell receptor beta chains from one sample sequenced in a study of tumor-infiltrating lymphocytes in primary liver carcinoma. Unsorted whole blood supplied the RNA, and germline DNA was extracted too. The input was approximately 0.45 ug total RNA; TCR beta cDNA was made from it with a constant-region primer. Modified slightly, ARM-PCR produced TCR beta libraries over three nested multiplex PCR rounds. Both of the initial two PCR rounds ran for around 10 cycles and employed TRBV1-TRBV30 forward primers alongside a C-beta reverse primer. A single record per CDR3 protein comes from TCRdb applying MiXCR to the multiplex PCR reads. The table has around 170,000 distinct CDR3 sequences, roughly three fifths seen once; the top ten hold around 74%. Sequenced material: peripheral blood. These receptors came from a man aged 40-55 years with primary liver carcinoma and hepatitis B virus infection.

Points on this clonotype: This may stem from a read error, because a much larger clone lies one nucleotide away. The chain joins TRBV6-5 to TRBJ2-7, with 7 bases aligning to TRBD2. Germline V gives CDR1 MNHEY, CDR2 SVGAGI. This CDR3 has 15 amino acids. The CDR3 bases are TGTGCCAGCGGTTACGTCGGGGGGTCCTCCTACGAGCAGTACTTC. It is translated as CASGYVGGSSYEQYF.

With respect to this clonotype: One junction end does not reproduce the germline sequence, and a read error may be involved. J is TRBJ2-7 and V is TRBV4-1; D is uncertain. CDR1 is MGHRA, CDR2 YSYEKL, per germline. The CDR3 extends over 13 amino acids. The CDR3 sequence: CASSQDLRYEQCF. In DNA form, the CDR3 reads TGCGCCAGCAGCCAAGATTTGAGGTACGAGCAGTGCTTC.

The sample holds one count of this clonotype. The chain combines TRBV5-1 with TRBJ2-7; D not certain. Germline V gene sequence: CDR1 SGHRS, CDR2 YFSETQ. The CDR3 covers 15 residues. V shed 4 bases and J shed 4 bases, with 18 bases lying between them. CDR3 sequence: CASSQRTGSGYEQYF. In DNA form, the CDR3 reads TGCGCCAGCAGCCAACGGACGGGTTCTGGGTACGAGCAGTACTTC.

The gene calls are TRBV12-3 or TRBV12-4 and TRBJ2-4; 9 positions match TRBD1. The CDR3 runs to 14 residues. Trimming cost V 6 bases and J 8 bases; bases outside gene matches: 8. CDR3 coding DNA: TGTGCCAGCAGCTCAGACAGGGGGGCGTACATTCAGTACTTC. This gives the protein CASSSDRGAYIQYF.

Points on this clonotype: A much bigger clone sits one base away, suggesting this may be a read error. This CDR3 is CASSDGQGIPYEQYF. CDR3 coding DNA: TGTGCCAGCAGTGATGGACAGGGAATTCCCTACGAGCAGTACTTC. The rearrangement joins TRBV6-5 to TRBJ2-7; 8 bases map to TRBD1. There are 15 residues in the CDR3. Germline loops: CDR1 MNHEY, CDR2 SVGAGI. After removal of 5 bases from V and 2 bases from J, the junction contained 8 bases not matched to a gene.

The rearrangement joins TRBV6-2 or TRBV6-3 to TRBJ1-1; D is ambiguous. Germline loops: CDR1 MNHEY, CDR2 SVGEGT. V was trimmed by 6 bases and J by 4 bases, leaving 15 bases between them. The CDR3 has 14 residues. Here the CDR3 DNA reads TGTGCCAGCAGAAGCGACCTCTGGGGCACTGAAGCTTTCTTT. This codes for CASRSDLWGTEAFF.

To note about this clonotype: One end of the junction varies from germline; a read error may be responsible. The J gene is TRBJ2-5, the V gene TRBV11-1; TRBD2 matches at 15 bases. CDR3 length: 16 residues. CDR1 and CDR2 (germline): SGHAT, FQDESV (reference sequence). The CDR3 sequence is CDSSLGLAGGEETQYF. The CDR3 region has the DNA TGTGACAGCAGCTTAGGACTAGCGGGAGGGGAAGAGACCCAGTACTTC. Based on the CDR3 plus reference TRBV11-1 and TRBJ2-5, the full variable domain is EAEVAQSPRYKITEKSQAVAFWCDPISGHATLYWYRQILGQGPELLVQFQDESVVDDSQLPKDRFSAERLKGVDSTLKIQPAELGDSAMYLCDSSLGLAGGEETQYFGPGTRLLVL.

This clonotype was observed a handful of times. This chain links TRBV12-3 or TRBV12-4 with TRBJ1-1; D remains unclear. The V and J ends lost 0 bases and 8 bases respectively, with 13 bases between them. This CDR3 region has 14 residues. The CDR3 spells CASSLAHGDAEAFF. As DNA, the CDR3 is TGTGCCAGCAGTTTAGCGCACGGCGATGCGGAAGCTTTCTTT.

This clonotype was picked up a small number of times. As DNA, the CDR3 is TGCGCCAGCAGCCAAGGCAGTAGCTCCTACAATGAGCAGTTCTTC. Protein: CASSQGSSSYNEQFF. This chain joins TRBV4-1 and TRBJ2-1; D gene unclear. CDR1 and CDR2 (germline): MGHRA, YSYEKL. Trimming took 1 base from V and 0 from J, leaving 7 bases between them. This CDR3 spans 15 amino acids.

J is TRBJ1-1 and V is TRBV6-5; D unresolved. Per germline, CDR1 MNHEY and CDR2 SVGAGI. This CDR3 is 13 amino acids long. V lost 7 bases and J 1 base, leaving 10 bases between the germline ends. The CDR3 spells CASKLAPNTEAFF. The CDR3 DNA is TGTGCCAGCAAGCTAGCACCGAACACTGAAGCTTTCTTT.

This chain uses TRBV7-6 with TRBJ1-4, with 8 bases identical to TRBD1. V shed 2 bases, J shed 4 bases, and the junction held 6 bases outside the gene matches. Germline V gene sequence: CDR1 SGHVS, CDR2 FNYEAQ. The CDR3 contains 16 residues. The CDR3 here is CASSLTGGNSNEKLFF. The CDR3 coding sequence is TGTGCCAGCAGCTTAACAGGGGGGAACAGTAATGAAAAACTGTTTTTT. The whole variable domain, remainder taken from reference TRBV7-6 and TRBJ1-4, is GAGVSQSPRYKVTKRGQDVALRCDPISGHVSLYWYRQALGQGPEFLTYFNYEAQQDKSGLPNDRFSAERPEGSISTLTIQRTEQRDSAMYRCASSLTGGNSNEKLFFGSGTQLSVL.

This clonotype appeared many times. V gene TRBV11-2 combines with J gene TRBJ2-1, with 10 bases identical to TRBD2. This CDR3 has 14 residues. The germline V gene has CDR1 SGHAT and CDR2 FQNNGV. J lost 6 bases, V lost 4 bases, and 3 bases had no gene match. CDR3 coding DNA: TGTGCCAGCAGCTATAGCGGGAGGATCAATGAGCAGTTCTTC. Its protein product is CASSYSGRINEQFF.

Comments on this clonotype: Possible read error: a much larger clone is one base away. The chain has TRBV11-2 and TRBJ1-1; perhaps TRBD1 as D (6 bases). CDR1 is SGHAT, CDR2 FQNNGV, per germline. This CDR3 spans 14 amino acids. This CDR3 is CASSFTGLNTEVFF. CDR3 nucleotides: TGTGCCAGCAGCTTCACAGGGCTGAACACTGAAGTTTTCTTT.

Regarding this clonotype: The conserved closing phenylalanine or tryptophan is absent in this CDR3, likely reflecting a read error. The V call is TRBV11-2, the J call TRBJ2-7, with D possibly TRBD2 on 5 matching bases. V lost 5 bases to trimming and J lost 4 bases, with 12 bases between them. Germline CDR1 reads SGHAT; CDR2 reads FQNNGV. The CDR3 extends over 13 amino acids. In nucleotides, the CDR3 is TGTGCCAGCAGCCAGACTACCGTTTACGAGCAGTACTCC. Translated, it gives CASSQTTVYEQYS.

The table lists this clonotype with many counts. The V and J genes are TRBV11-2 and TRBJ2-7; perhaps D is TRBD1 or TRBD2 (5 bases each). Germline-derived CDR1 and CDR2 are SGHAT and FQNNGV. Trimming removed 6 bases from V and 8 bases from J, with 23 bases in between. There are 15 residues in the CDR3. CDR3 bases: TGTGCCAGCAGTCACCCCCGGGACGGAATTTGGAAGCAGTACTTC. It translates to CASSHPRDGIWKQYF.

This clonotype was counted only a few times. This chain connects TRBV6-6 to TRBJ2-7; 7 nucleotides match TRBD1. V dropped 0 bases and J dropped 3; count of bases not matched to a gene: 2. CDR1 and CDR2 from the germline V gene are MNHNY and SVGAGI (reference sequence). The CDR3 is made up of 14 amino acids. The chain's CDR3 is CASSYSSGGYEQYF. DNA of the CDR3: TGTGCCAGCAGTTACTCTTCAGGGGGCTACGAGCAGTACTTC.

This chain uses TRBV29-1 with TRBJ2-7, with D possibly being TRBD2 (5 bases). The CDR3 extends over 13 amino acids. The germline gives CDR1 SQVTM, CDR2 ANQGSEA. The germline V and J ends were trimmed by 4 bases and 0 bases, with 10 bases remaining between them. CDR3 sequence: CSVASGSSYEQYF. The DNA of the CDR3 is TGCAGCGTTGCGAGCGGCAGCTCCTACGAGCAGTACTTC.

With regard to this clonotype: A much more abundant neighbour one base away suggests this may be a read error. V usage is TRBV29-1 and J usage is TRBJ2-5; D unclear. V was pared by 4 bases and J by 6 bases, with 9 bases between. The length of the CDR3 is 11 residues. Germline V gene lookup returns CDR1 SQVTM and CDR2 ANQGSEA. For the CDR3, the DNA is TGCAGCGTTGGGTCCGGGCAGACCCAGTACTTC. It is translated as CSVGSGQTQYF.

Concerning this clonotype itself: This CDR3 is missing its conserved last phenylalanine or tryptophan, likely due to a read error. The chain carries TRBV6-1 and TRBJ2-2, with TRBD1 matching 7 bases. The germline CDR1 and CDR2 sequences are MNHNS and SASEGT. This CDR3 has 15 residues. The CDR3 region is CARSLTGRNTGELFS. The CDR3 DNA reads as TGTGCCCGCAGCCTGACAGGGCGGAACACCGGGGAGCTGTTTTCT.

This sequence joins TRBV6-1 and TRBJ2-1; no clear D gene. CDR1 is MNHNS and CDR2 is SASEGT in the germline V gene. Trimming stripped 1 base from V and 1 base from J, with 8 bases between. This CDR3 region has 15 residues. This chain's CDR3 is CASSEGQSSYNEQFF. CDR3 DNA: TGTGCCAGCAGTGAAGGCCAGAGTTCCTACAATGAGCAGTTCTTC.

Concerning this clonotype itself: Its ends do not fully match the called genes, so a read error is possible. The V and J genes are TRBV5-4 and TRBJ2-2; the match to TRBD2 covers 7 bases. The CDR3 runs 15 residues. Germline assignment: CDR1 SGHNT and CDR2 YYREEE (reference sequence). CDR3 residues: CASGFIGRAGEELFF. DNA for the CDR3: TGTGCCAGCGGTTTCATTGGAAGGGCGGGAGAGGAGCTTTTTTTT.

The chain recombines TRBV14 with TRBJ2-1; the match to TRBD2 covers 7 bases. CDR3 size: 15 residues. Germline CDR1 and CDR2: SGHDN and FVKESK. Trimming took 1 base from V and 4 from J; bases not matched to a gene: 4. The CDR3 sequence is CASSQVVSGYNEQFF. The CDR3 coding sequence is TGTGCCAGCAGCCAAGTGGTTAGCGGGTACAATGAGCAGTTCTTC.